A single sample gave rise to the 13 T cell receptor beta chains below, sequenced in a study of T-cell reconstitution after alpha-beta-depleted transplantation in children. A TCRbeta library incorporating unique molecular identifiers was prepared. TCRdb reprocessed the PCR reads via MiXCR and lists one record per CDR3 protein. Of around 200,000 distinct CDR3 sequences listed, approximately 8% were seen once; the top ten hold 35%. The source material was PBMCs, mostly from graft donor cells, sampled 360 days after TCRalphabeta/CD19-depleted stem cell transplant. The receptor set was obtained from a male patient aged 2 to 9 who had a stem cell transplant for acute myeloid leukemia, so the T cells may come from the graft donor.

This chain connects TRBV12-3 or TRBV12-4 to TRBJ2-5, with 11 bases identical to TRBD2. Unmatched junction bases numbered 7, after V lost 3 bases and J lost 4 bases. CDR3 length: 16 amino acids. The CDR3 coding sequence is TGTGCCAGCAGTTTTAGCGGGGGGGGCCCCCGAGAGACCCAGTACTTC. It is translated as CASSFSGGGPRETQYF.

This clonotype was counted ten times or more. The V and J genes are TRBV4-1 and TRBJ2-3, with 13 bases lining up with TRBD2. CDR3 size: 16 residues. J was trimmed by 0 bases and V by 6 bases; bases with no gene match: 3. CDR1 is MGHRA and CDR2 is YSYEKL in the germline V gene. The chain's CDR3 is CASRPTSGRSTDTQYF. DNA for the CDR3: TGCGCCAGCAGGCCGACTAGCGGGAGGAGCACAGATACGCAGTATTTT.

This clonotype was found a few times. The genes are TRBV12-3 or TRBV12-4 and TRBJ2-5; 7 bases align to TRBD2. Trimming at V came to 1 base and at J to 5 bases, leaving 4 bases not matched to a gene. The CDR3 extends over 14 amino acids. This chain's CDR3 is CASSLGGSGETQYF. Here the CDR3 DNA reads TGTGCCAGCAGTTTAGGGGGTAGCGGGGAGACCCAGTACTTC.

The rearrangement links TRBV5-1 to TRBJ1-6; no firm D call. This CDR3 comprises 15 residues. The germline V and J ends were trimmed by 0 bases and 7 bases, with 11 bases remaining between them. Per germline, CDR1 SGHRS and CDR2 YFSETQ. CDR3: CASSLDRSFNSPLHF. As DNA, the CDR3 is TGCGCCAGCAGCTTGGACAGATCCTTCAATTCACCCCTCCACTTT.

There are many counts of this clonotype. The rearrangement joins TRBV24-1 to TRBJ2-1, with 8 positions matching TRBD2. The V gene end was trimmed by 2 bases and the J gene end by 7 bases; junction bases not matched to a gene: 3. Germline V gives CDR1 KGHDR, CDR2 SFDVKD. The length of the CDR3 is 14 residues. The DNA for the CDR3 is TGTGCCACCAGTGATTCGGGAGGGGGAAATGAGCAGTTCTTC. Protein sequence: CATSDSGGGNEQFF.

This clonotype was seen just once. The chain recombines TRBV6-5 with TRBJ1-1; D is perhaps TRBD1 (6 bases). V was clipped by 2 bases and J by 5 bases, with 12 bases between them. The V gene's germline CDR1 is MNHEY and CDR2 SVGAGI. The CDR3 contains 14 residues. The CDR3 reads CASSYRGVGTEAFF. CDR3 sequence (DNA): TGTGCCAGCAGTTACAGGGGGGTAGGAACTGAAGCTTTCTTT.

The table lists this clonotype with many counts. The V call is TRBV4-2, the J call TRBJ1-6, with D unclear. The germline V gene encodes CDR1 LGHNA and CDR2 YNFKEQ. The ends were cut back, 1 base at V and 4 bases at J, with 5 bases in the middle. This CDR3 region has 14 residues. DNA of the CDR3: TGTGCCAGCAGCCAAGGAGATTATAATTCACCCCTCCACTTT. Protein sequence: CASSQGDYNSPLHF.

This clonotype was found a few times. This chain links TRBV5-1 with TRBJ1-1; D gene uncertain. This CDR3 has 13 amino acids. The V gene lost 1 base and the J gene lost 3 bases, with 7 bases spanning the gap. Germline values: CDR1 SGHRS, CDR2 YFSETQ. The CDR3 DNA follows: TGCGCCAGCAGCTTGCGGGAGGACACTGAAGCTTTCTTT. Protein product: CASSLREDTEAFF. Filled out from reference TRBV5-1 and TRBJ1-1, the complete variable domain reads KAGVTQTPRYLIKTRGQQVTLSCSPISGHRSVSWYQQTPGQGLQFLFEYFSETQRNKGNFPGRFSGRQFSNSRSEMNVSTLELGDSALYLCASSLREDTEAFFGQGTRLTVV.

This clonotype appeared many times. This rearrangement joins TRBV20-1 to TRBJ2-2; the match to TRBD2 covers 7 bases. Germline values: CDR1 DFQATT, CDR2 SNEGSKA (reference sequence). The CDR3 loop spans 14 amino acids. Trimming cost V 3 bases and J 6 bases; bases outside gene matches: 7. The CDR3 loop is CSASPGLSAGELFF. CDR3 DNA: TGCAGTGCTAGTCCGGGACTATCCGCCGGGGAGCTGTTTTTT.

This chain links TRBV6-1 with TRBJ1-5; 8 nucleotides agree with TRBD1. The CDR3 has 15 residues. After removal of 1 base from V and 5 bases from J, the junction contained 4 bases not matched to a gene. Germline CDR1 MNHNS, CDR2 SASEGT. CDR3 DNA sequence: TGTGCCAGCAGTGAAGTTCTGACAGGGGATCAGCCCCAGCATTTT. Its translation is CASSEVLTGDQPQHF.

The gene calls are TRBV20-1 and TRBJ2-1, with TRBD2 matching over 9 bases. Trimming at V came to 0 bases and at J to 1 base, leaving 7 bases not matched to a gene. The CDR3 consists of 17 residues. Per germline, CDR1 DFQATT and CDR2 SNEGSKA (reference sequence). The CDR3 region is CSAREVGLAISYNEQFF. The CDR3 region has the DNA TGCAGTGCTAGAGAGGTGGGACTAGCTATTTCCTACAATGAGCAGTTCTTC.

J is TRBJ2-2 and V is TRBV10-3; D is perhaps TRBD1 (6 bases). The germline gives CDR1 ENHRY, CDR2 SYGVKD. The V end was cut by 0 bases, the J end by 8 bases, with 10 bases between. The CDR3 has 14 amino acids. CDR3 in DNA: TGTGCCATCAGTGAGTCGACAGGAGCTGGGGAGCTGTTTTTT. Protein product: CAISESTGAGELFF.

This clonotype appeared many times. The chain combines TRBV12-5 with TRBJ2-3; D remains unclear. Germline assignment: CDR1 LGHNT and CDR2 FRNRAP. The CDR3 sequence is 14 residues long. V shed 6 bases and J shed 4 bases, with 14 bases lying between them. CDR3 bases: TGTGCTAGTGGCTCAAGGGCAGGCCCAGATACGCAGTATTTT. This gives the protein CASGSRAGPDTQYF. Supplemented by reference TRBV12-5 and TRBJ2-3, the full variable domain reads DARVTQTPRHKVTEMGQEVTMRCQPILGHNTVFWYRQTMMQGLELLAYFRNRAPLDDSGMPKDRFSAEMPDATLATLKIQPSEPRDSAVYFCASGSRAGPDTQYFGPGTRLTVL.